Listed here is a single TCR beta chain. These data originate in a study of blood T cell repertoires in COVID-19. Study-wide background: The United States, Italy and Spain provided the acute and convalescent COVID-19 samples.

In the source study's methods: Estimated nucleated cell counts came from reference gene primer amplification. Sequencing used immunoSEQ multiplex PCR; TCRdb keeps in-frame clones, though not all of them. V, J and clone size were drawn from that table, and D and trimming were deduced from the DNA. The table lists 270,000 or so clones, about 76% of them singletons. This clonotype was sampled from a woman aged 60-75 years with active or convalescent COVID-19. The material sequenced was peripheral blood.

CDR3 in amino acids: CASSFLRGGQRGGELFF. Written as DNA, the CDR3 is TGTGCCAGCAGCTTCTTGCGGGGGGGCCAACGGGGCGGGGAGCTGTTTTTT. The chain carries TRBV7-8 and TRBJ2-2; 9 bases fit TRBD2. Trimming removed 3 bases from V and 7 bases from J; junction bases left unmatched: 12. Germline lookup yields CDR1 SGHVS and CDR2 FQNEAQ. The CDR3 consists of 17 residues.